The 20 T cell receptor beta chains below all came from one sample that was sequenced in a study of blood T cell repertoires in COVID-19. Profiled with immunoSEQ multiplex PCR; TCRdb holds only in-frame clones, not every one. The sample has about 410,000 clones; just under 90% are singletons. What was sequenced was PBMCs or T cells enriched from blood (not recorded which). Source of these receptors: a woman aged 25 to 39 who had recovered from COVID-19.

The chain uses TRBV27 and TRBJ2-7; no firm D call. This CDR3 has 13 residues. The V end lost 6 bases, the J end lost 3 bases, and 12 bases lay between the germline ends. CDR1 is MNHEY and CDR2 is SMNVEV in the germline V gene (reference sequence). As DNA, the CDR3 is TGTGCCAGCAGCTCCTCCACATACTACGAGCAGTACTTC. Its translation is CASSSSTYYEQYF.

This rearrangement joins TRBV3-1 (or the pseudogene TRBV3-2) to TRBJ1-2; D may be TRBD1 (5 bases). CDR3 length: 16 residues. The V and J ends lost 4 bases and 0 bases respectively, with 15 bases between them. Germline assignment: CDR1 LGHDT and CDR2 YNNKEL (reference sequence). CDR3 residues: CASSPYRGVANYGYTF. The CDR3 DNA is TGTGCCAGCAGCCCCTATCGGGGGGTAGCTAACTATGGCTACACCTTC.

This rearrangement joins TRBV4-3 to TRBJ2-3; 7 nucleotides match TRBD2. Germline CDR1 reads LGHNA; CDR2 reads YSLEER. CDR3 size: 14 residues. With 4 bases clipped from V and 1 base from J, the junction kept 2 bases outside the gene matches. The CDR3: CASSRSGGTDTQYF. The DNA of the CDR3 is TGCGCCAGCAGCCGAAGCGGGGGCACAGATACGCAGTATTTT.

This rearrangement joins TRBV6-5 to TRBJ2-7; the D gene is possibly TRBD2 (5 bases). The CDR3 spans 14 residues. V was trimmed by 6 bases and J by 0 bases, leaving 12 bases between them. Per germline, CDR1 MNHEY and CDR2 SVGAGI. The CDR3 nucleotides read TGTGCCAGCAGAGTACCGGGATTCTCCTACGAGCAGTACTTC. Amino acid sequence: CASRVPGFSYEQYF.

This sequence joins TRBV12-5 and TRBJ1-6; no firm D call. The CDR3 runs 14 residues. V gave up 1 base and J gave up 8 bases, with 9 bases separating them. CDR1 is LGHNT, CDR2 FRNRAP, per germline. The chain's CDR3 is CASGLDGRDSPLHF. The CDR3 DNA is TGTGCTAGTGGTTTGGATGGGAGGGATTCACCCCTCCACTTT. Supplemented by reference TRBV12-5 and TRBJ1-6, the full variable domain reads DARVTQTPRHKVTEMGQEVTMRCQPILGHNTVFWYRQTMMQGLELLAYFRNRAPLDDSGMPKDRFSAEMPDATLATLKIQPSEPRDSAVYFCASGLDGRDSPLHFGNGTRLTVT.

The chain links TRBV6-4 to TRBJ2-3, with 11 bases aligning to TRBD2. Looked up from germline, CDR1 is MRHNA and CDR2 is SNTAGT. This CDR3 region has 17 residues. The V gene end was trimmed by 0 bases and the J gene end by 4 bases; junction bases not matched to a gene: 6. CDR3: CASSDSGLAGGSDTQYF. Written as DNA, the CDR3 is TGTGCCAGCAGTGACTCTGGGCTAGCGGGAGGATCAGATACGCAGTATTTT.

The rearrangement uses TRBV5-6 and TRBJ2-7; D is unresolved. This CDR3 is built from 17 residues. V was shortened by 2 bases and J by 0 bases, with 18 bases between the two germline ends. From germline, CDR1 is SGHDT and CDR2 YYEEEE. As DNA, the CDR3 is TGTGCCAGCAGCTTAGAGACGCGGAACGGAAACTCCTACGAGCAGTACTTC. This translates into CASSLETRNGNSYEQYF.

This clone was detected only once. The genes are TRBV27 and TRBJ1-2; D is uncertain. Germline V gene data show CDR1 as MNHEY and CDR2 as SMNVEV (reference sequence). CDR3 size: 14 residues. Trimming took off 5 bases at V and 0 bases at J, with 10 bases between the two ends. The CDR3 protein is CASSPQFANYGYTF. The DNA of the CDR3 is TGTGCCAGCAGTCCCCAGTTTGCTAACTATGGCTACACCTTC.

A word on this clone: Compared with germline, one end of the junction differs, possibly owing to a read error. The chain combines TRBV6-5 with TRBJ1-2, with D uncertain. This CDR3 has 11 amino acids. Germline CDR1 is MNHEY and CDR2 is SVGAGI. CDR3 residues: CASSDSNGYTF. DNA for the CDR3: TGTGCCAGCAGTGACTCCAATGGCTACACCTTC.

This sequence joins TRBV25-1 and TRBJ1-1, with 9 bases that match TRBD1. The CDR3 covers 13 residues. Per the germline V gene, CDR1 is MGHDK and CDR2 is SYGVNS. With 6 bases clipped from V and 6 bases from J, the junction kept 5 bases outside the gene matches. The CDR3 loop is CASRGTGYAEAFF. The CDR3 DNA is TGTGCCAGCAGAGGGACAGGGTATGCTGAAGCTTTCTTT.

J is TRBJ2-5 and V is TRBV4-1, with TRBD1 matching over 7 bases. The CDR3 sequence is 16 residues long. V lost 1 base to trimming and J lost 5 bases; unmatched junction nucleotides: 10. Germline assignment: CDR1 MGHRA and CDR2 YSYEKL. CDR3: CASSQGTGSLGETQYF. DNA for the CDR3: TGCGCCAGCAGCCAAGGGACAGGCAGCCTGGGCGAGACCCAGTACTTC.

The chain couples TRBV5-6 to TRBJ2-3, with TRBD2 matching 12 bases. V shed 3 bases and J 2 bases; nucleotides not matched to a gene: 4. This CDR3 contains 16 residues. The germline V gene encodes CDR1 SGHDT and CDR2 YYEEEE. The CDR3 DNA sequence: TGTGCCAGCAGCTGGGGACTAGCGGGTGCCACAGATACGCAGTATTTT. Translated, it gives CASSWGLAGATDTQYF.

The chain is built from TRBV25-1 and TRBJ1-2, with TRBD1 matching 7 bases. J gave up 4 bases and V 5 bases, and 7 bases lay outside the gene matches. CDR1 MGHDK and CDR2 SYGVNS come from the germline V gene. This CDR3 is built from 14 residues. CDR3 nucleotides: TGTGCCAGCAGTAGTGGGGGACAGCTCTATGGCTACACCTTC. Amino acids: CASSSGGQLYGYTF.

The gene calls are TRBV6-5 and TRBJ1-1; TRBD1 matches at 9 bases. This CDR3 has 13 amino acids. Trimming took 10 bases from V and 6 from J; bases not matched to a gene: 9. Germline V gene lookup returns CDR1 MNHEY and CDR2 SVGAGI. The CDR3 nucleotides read TGTGCCACGTACAGGGGGCATAGTGCTGAAGCTTTCTTT. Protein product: CATYRGHSAEAFF.

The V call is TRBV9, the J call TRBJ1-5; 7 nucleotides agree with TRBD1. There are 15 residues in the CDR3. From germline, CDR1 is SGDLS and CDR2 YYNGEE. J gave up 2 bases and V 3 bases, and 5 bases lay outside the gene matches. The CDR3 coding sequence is TGTGCCAGCAGCGCCCTTGACAGGGGCAATCAGCCCCAGCATTTT. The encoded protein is CASSALDRGNQPQHF.

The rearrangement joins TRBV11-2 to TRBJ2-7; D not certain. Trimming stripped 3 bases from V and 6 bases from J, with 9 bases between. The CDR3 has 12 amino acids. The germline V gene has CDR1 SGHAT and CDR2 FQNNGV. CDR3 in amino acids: CASSLHSTEQYF. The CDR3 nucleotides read TGTGCCAGCAGCTTGCACAGTACCGAGCAGTACTTC.

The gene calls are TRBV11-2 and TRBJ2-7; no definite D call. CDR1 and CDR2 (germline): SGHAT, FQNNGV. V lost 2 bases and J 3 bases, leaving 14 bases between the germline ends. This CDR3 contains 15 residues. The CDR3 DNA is TGTGCCAGCAGCTTATCCGTATTGGCAGGCTACGAGCAGTACTTC. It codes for CASSLSVLAGYEQYF.

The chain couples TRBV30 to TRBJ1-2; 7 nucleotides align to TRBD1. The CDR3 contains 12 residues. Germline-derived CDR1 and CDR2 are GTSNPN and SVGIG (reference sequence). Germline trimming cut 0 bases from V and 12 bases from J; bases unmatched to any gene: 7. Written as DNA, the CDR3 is TGTGCCTGGAGTGTACTGGGGACAGATAACACCTTC. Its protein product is CAWSVLGTDNTF.

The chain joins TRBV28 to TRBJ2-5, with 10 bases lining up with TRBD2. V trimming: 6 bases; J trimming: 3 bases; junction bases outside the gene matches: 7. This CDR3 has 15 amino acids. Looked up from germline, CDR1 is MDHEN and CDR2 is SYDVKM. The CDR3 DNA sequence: TGTGCCAGCAGAGATAGCGGGAGGAGTAAAGAGACCCAGTACTTC. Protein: CASRDSGRSKETQYF.

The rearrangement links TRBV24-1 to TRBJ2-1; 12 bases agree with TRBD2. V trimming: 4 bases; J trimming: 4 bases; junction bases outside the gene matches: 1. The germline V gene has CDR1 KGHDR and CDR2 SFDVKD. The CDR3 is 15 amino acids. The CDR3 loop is CATSETSGRYNEQFF. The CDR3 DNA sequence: TGTGCCACCAGTGAGACTAGCGGGAGATACAATGAGCAGTTCTTC.